This T cell receptor (beta chain) was sequenced during a study of shared clonotypes between healthy human individuals. The donors, healthy adults who were HIV-negative, had experienced no recent acute infections or vaccinations. Every donor was a Caucasian adult from Nashville, Tennessee. Study outcomes and limitations: Apart from blood, nothing was sampled; tissue repertoires likely differ.

Remarks on this clone: The antigen remains unidentified.

Germline-derived CDR1 and CDR2 are LNHDA and SQIVND (reference sequence). CDR3 size: 13 residues. V dropped 5 bases and J dropped 4; count of bases not matched to a gene: 3. The table came from immunoSEQ multiplex PCR; TCRdb's copy has only in-frame clones and leaves some out. The profile shows roughly 490,000 clones, approximately 79% of them singletons. The source of this sequence is a woman aged 40 to 50 in good health. Some clones in this sample may be carry-over from other donors' samples. The gene calls are TRBV19 and TRBJ1-2; 8 bases align to TRBD1. The sequenced sample was PBMCs. The CDR3 reads CASSPDRAYGYTF. The CDR3 DNA follows: TGTGCCAGTAGTCCGGACAGGGCCTATGGCTACACCTTC.